The 28 T cell receptor beta chains below come from one sample, sequenced in a study of blood T cell repertoires in COVID-19. Sequencing was performed with immunoSEQ multiplex PCR; in TCRdb, only in-frame clones are kept and a portion is missing. The sample holds around 130,000 clones, about 83% seen once. The material sequenced was peripheral blood. These receptors all come from a man aged 45 to 65 with acute or convalescent COVID-19.

The rearrangement links TRBV13 to TRBJ2-7; 7 bases map to TRBD1. V trimming: 0 bases; J trimming: 2 bases; junction bases outside the gene matches: 4. CDR3 length: 15 amino acids. Germline V gene lookup returns CDR1 PRHDT and CDR2 FYEKMQ (reference sequence). The DNA for the CDR3 is TGTGCCAGCAGCTTAGGACAGGGGTTAGCCTACGAGCAGTACGTC. It codes for CASSLGQGLAYEQYV.

The rearrangement uses TRBV4-1 and TRBJ1-1, with D possibly being TRBD1 (5 bases). V lost 0 bases to trimming and J lost 11 bases, with 13 bases between them. CDR3 length: 13 residues. Germline CDR1 is MGHRA and CDR2 is YSYEKL. This chain's CDR3 is CASSQDRGVAAFF. In DNA, the CDR3 is TGCGCCAGCAGCCAAGATCGGGGGGTCGCGGCTTTCTTT.

This clone was recorded once. An end of the junction does not agree with germline; a read error may underlie this. The rearrangement links TRBV3-1 (or the pseudogene TRBV3-2) to TRBJ2-5; tentative D call: TRBD2 (5 bases). CDR1 is LGHDT, CDR2 YNNKEL, per germline (reference sequence). The length of the CDR3 is 15 residues. In nucleotides, the CDR3 is TGTGTCAGCAGCCAAGGGCGGGCAGGTACGGAGACCCAGTACTTC. This gives the protein CVSSQGRAGTETQYF.

V gene TRBV2 combines with J gene TRBJ1-1; 9 bases agree with TRBD1. V lost 8 bases and J lost 0; bases outside the gene matches: 4. Germline lookup yields CDR1 SNHLY and CDR2 FYNNEI. CDR3 size: 14 residues. CDR3 sequence: CASGQGIMNTEAFF. The DNA of the CDR3 is TGTGCCAGCGGACAGGGGATTATGAACACTGAAGCTTTCTTT.

This clone was picked up a small number of times. The V and J genes are TRBV3-1 (or the pseudogene TRBV3-2) and TRBJ1-1; 7 nucleotides match TRBD1. The CDR3 runs 16 residues. The J segment lost 2 bases and the V segment lost 3 bases, leaving 9 bases of the junction unmatched. Germline CDR1 LGHDT, CDR2 YNNKEL (reference sequence). This chain's CDR3 is CASSHSTGTANTEAFF. The CDR3 DNA reads as TGTGCCAGCAGCCATTCAACCGGGACAGCTAACACTGAAGCTTTCTTT.

This clone has only a few counts. The chain has TRBV2 and TRBJ1-1; TRBD1 might be the D (6 bases). V lost 7 bases, J lost 4 bases, and 16 bases lay in between. This CDR3 comprises 14 residues. CDR1 is SNHLY and CDR2 is FYNNEI in the germline V gene. CDR3 coding DNA: TGTGCCAGCACCGAACAGGGTTCGGCCACTGAAGCTTTCTTT. It yields the protein CASTEQGSATEAFF.

The chain recombines TRBV5-1 with TRBJ1-5, with 8 bases matching TRBD1. The germline V gene encodes CDR1 SGHRS and CDR2 YFSETQ. The CDR3 extends over 15 amino acids. V shed 6 bases and J 2 bases; nucleotides not matched to a gene: 7. The CDR3 is CASTPTGDGNQPQHF. CDR3 sequence (DNA): TGCGCCAGCACCCCGACAGGGGATGGCAATCAGCCCCAGCATTTT.

This clone has just one count. V is TRBV5-1 and J is TRBJ2-7, with no clear D. This CDR3 has 13 amino acids. Germline CDR1 and CDR2: SGHRS and YFSETQ. Trimming shortened V by 4 bases and J by 0 bases, and 8 bases separated the two germline ends. The CDR3 DNA reads as TGCGCCAGCAGCACCTTGAGCTCCTACGAGCAGTACTTC. As protein: CASSTLSSYEQYF.

V and J are TRBV6-4 and TRBJ2-3, with 8 bases fitting TRBD2. The germline gives CDR1 MRHNA, CDR2 SNTAGT. J was trimmed by 6 bases and V by 3 bases; bases with no gene match: 2. This CDR3 comprises 13 residues. CDR3: CASSERGEDTQYF. The CDR3 DNA reads TGTGCCAGCAGTGAGCGGGGGGAGGATACGCAGTATTTT.

The rearrangement links TRBV25-1 to TRBJ2-3; D unclear. From germline, CDR1 is MGHDK and CDR2 SYGVNS. The ends were cut back, 2 bases at V and 0 bases at J, with 18 bases in the middle. The CDR3 is made up of 18 amino acids. The CDR3, as DNA: TGTGCCAGCAGTGAAGCCCCGGGTTATCAAGTGAGCACAGATACGCAGTATTTT. It specifies CASSEAPGYQVSTDTQYF.

The chain has TRBV18 and TRBJ2-2; 7 nucleotides line up with TRBD2. Per the germline V gene, CDR1 is KGHSH and CDR2 is LQKENI. The V and J ends lost 3 bases and 5 bases, in that order; junction bases with no gene match: 12. The CDR3 is 17 residues long. For the CDR3, the DNA is TGTGCCAGCTCACCCAGACTAGCCCCCGTGGGAACCGGGGAGCTGTTTTTT. Residues: CASSPRLAPVGTGELFF.

The chain combines TRBV6-5 with TRBJ2-1, with 13 bases that match TRBD2. V trimming: 6 bases; J trimming: 10 bases; junction bases outside the gene matches: 6. The CDR3 contains 14 residues. CDR1 MNHEY and CDR2 SVGAGI come from the germline V gene. The CDR3 here is CASSLPGLAGEQFF. CDR3 DNA sequence: TGTGCCAGCAGCTTGCCGGGACTAGCGGGGGAGCAGTTCTTC.

This clone was seen a few times. The gene calls are TRBV19 and TRBJ1-2; D is unclear. The CDR3 is made up of 16 amino acids. CDR1 is LNHDA and CDR2 is SQIVND in the germline V gene (reference sequence). The germline V and J ends were trimmed by 7 bases and 4 bases, with 22 bases remaining between them. CDR3 DNA: TGTGCCAGTACCACACGAGGAGTCGGGTTTAGCTATGGCTACACCTTC. It codes for CASTTRGVGFSYGYTF.

This chain uses TRBV10-2 with TRBJ2-2, with 9 bases identical to TRBD1. The CDR3 covers 14 residues. The V segment lost 7 bases and the J segment 4 bases; nucleotides outside the gene matches: 4. The germline gives CDR1 WSHSY, CDR2 SAAADI. CDR3 sequence: CASKTGGTTGELFF. The CDR3 coding sequence is TGCGCCAGCAAGACAGGGGGGACCACCGGGGAGCTGTTTTTT.

The chain uses TRBV7-8 and TRBJ1-1, with 8 bases matching TRBD1. This CDR3 has 13 amino acids. Germline loops: CDR1 SGHVS, CDR2 FQNEAQ. Germline trimming cut 6 bases from V and 4 bases from J; bases unmatched to any gene: 4. DNA for the CDR3: TGTGCCAGCAGTTTAACAGGGGGCACTGAAGCTTTCTTT. Translating it yields CASSLTGGTEAFF.

V and J are TRBV12-2 and TRBJ2-1; the table calls TRBD2, which could not be checked here. TRBV12-2 is designated a pseudogene. This CDR3 has 14 residues. The CDR3 region is CASRLREGYNEQFF. DNA of the CDR3: TGTGCAAGTCGCTTACGAGAGGGCTACAATGAGCAGTTCTTC.

The chain joins TRBV9 to TRBJ2-3, with D tentatively TRBD2 (7 bases). Trimming cost V 0 bases and J 2 bases, with 16 bases left between them. The CDR3 runs 17 residues. The germline V gene has CDR1 SGDLS and CDR2 YYNGEE. CDR3 region: CASSVEGGQDYTDTQYF. CDR3 bases: TGTGCCAGCAGCGTAGAGGGGGGGCAGGATTACACAGATACGCAGTATTTT.

The chain joins TRBV30 to TRBJ2-5, with TRBD2 identical over 8 bases. Germline V gene lookup returns CDR1 GTSNPN and CDR2 SVGIG (reference sequence). The CDR3 is 14 amino acids. V shed 8 bases, J shed 4 bases, and the junction held 12 bases outside the gene matches. CDR3 protein: CAGRFGGAGETQYF. CDR3 in DNA: TGTGCCGGCCGCTTCGGGGGGGCGGGAGAGACCCAGTACTTC.

The chain combines TRBV15 with TRBJ1-5; possibly TRBD1 for D (5 bases). Trimming shortened V by 3 bases and J by 7 bases, and 13 bases separated the two germline ends. The CDR3 runs 14 residues. Germline assignment: CDR1 LNHNV and CDR2 YYDKDF (reference sequence). The CDR3 region has the DNA TGTGCCACCAGCAGGCAGGGTTCGCGACAGCCCCAGCATTTT. This codes for CATSRQGSRQPQHF.

This clone appeared a single time. The J gene is TRBJ2-5, the V gene TRBV15; tentatively, D is TRBD2 (5 bases). Germline V lookup: CDR1 LNHNV, CDR2 YYDKDF (reference sequence). Trimming cost V 5 bases and J 2 bases, with 9 bases left between them. The CDR3 is made up of 13 amino acids. This CDR3 reads CATSDRGQETQYF. CDR3 nucleotide sequence: TGTGCCACCAGCGATAGAGGGCAAGAGACCCAGTACTTC.

The rearrangement links TRBV5-8 to TRBJ2-3; the match to TRBD1 covers 7 bases. This CDR3 has 13 residues. From germline, CDR1 is SGHTS and CDR2 YDEGEE. V shed 5 bases, J shed 6 bases, and the junction held 6 bases outside the gene matches. The CDR3 bases are TGTGCCAGCAGTCGACAGGGTTCGGATACGCAGTATTTT. Its translation is CASSRQGSDTQYF.

The chain combines TRBV28 with TRBJ1-5; D ambiguous. Germline CDR1 and CDR2: MDHEN and SYDVKM. This CDR3 region has 16 residues. V lost 5 bases, J lost 0 bases, and 14 bases lay in between. The CDR3 loop reads CASSPVEALSNQPQHF. The CDR3 DNA sequence: TGTGCCAGCAGTCCCGTCGAGGCCCTTAGCAATCAGCCCCAGCATTTT.

The count of this clone is one. The chain couples TRBV11-2 to TRBJ1-4, with 9 bases lining up with TRBD1. Germline V gives CDR1 SGHAT, CDR2 FQNNGV. V shed 3 bases and J 10 bases; nucleotides not matched to a gene: 3. The CDR3 is 13 amino acids. The DNA for the CDR3 is TGTGCCAGCAGCTTTATGGGACAGGGAAAACTGTTTTTT. Translated: CASSFMGQGKLFF. Full variable domain (remainder filled in from reference TRBV11-2 and TRBJ1-4): EAGVAQSPRYKIIEKRQSVAFWCNPISGHATLYWYQQILGQGPKLLIQFQNNGVVDDSQLPKDRFSAERLKGVDSTLKIQPAKLEDSAVYLCASSFMGQGKLFFGSGTQLSVL.

This chain uses TRBV3-1 (or the pseudogene TRBV3-2) with TRBJ2-2, with D uncertain. Trimming removed 4 bases at V and 2 bases at J, with 5 bases between. There are 13 residues in the CDR3. The germline CDR1 and CDR2 sequences are LGHDT and YNNKEL (reference sequence). This CDR3 reads CASSLTNTGELFF. The CDR3 DNA sequence: TGTGCCAGCAGCCTAACTAACACCGGGGAGCTGTTTTTT.

This chain uses TRBV5-8 with TRBJ1-4; D might be TRBD1 (5 bases). Germline lookup yields CDR1 SGHTS and CDR2 YDEGEE. Trimming removed 4 bases from V and 8 bases from J, with 12 bases in between. The CDR3 has 13 residues. The CDR3 spells CASSRTTGEKLFF. The CDR3, as DNA: TGTGCCAGCAGCCGAACCACAGGCGAAAAACTGTTTTTT.

The V call is TRBV30, the J call TRBJ2-1; TRBD2 matches at 11 bases. After removal of 5 bases from V and 8 bases from J, the junction contained 8 bases not matched to a gene. Germline lookup yields CDR1 GTSNPN and CDR2 SVGIG (reference sequence). The CDR3 length is 14 residues. The CDR3 sequence: CAWCPSGGSHEQFF. The CDR3 DNA reads as TGTGCCTGGTGTCCTAGCGGGGGGAGTCATGAGCAGTTCTTC.

The sample holds one count of this clone. The V and J genes are TRBV10-3 and TRBJ1-2; D call uncertain. The germline gives CDR1 ENHRY, CDR2 SYGVKD. The CDR3 is 13 residues long. V lost 5 bases to trimming and J lost 4 bases, with 11 bases between them. CDR3 residues: CAISLRDSYGYTF. In DNA form, the CDR3 reads TGTGCCATCAGTCTGCGCGATTCCTATGGCTACACCTTC.

The chain uses TRBV7-9 and TRBJ2-6, with a possible D match to TRBD1 (6 bases). Between the trimmed V and J ends, which lost 1 base and 0 bases, there was a span of 13 bases. This CDR3 comprises 18 residues. The germline V gene has CDR1 SEHNR and CDR2 FQNEAQ (reference sequence). DNA of the CDR3: TGTGCCAGCAGCTTAGTTTCAGGGGTAGACTCTGGGGCCAACGTCCTGACTTTC. Its translation is CASSLVSGVDSGANVLTF.